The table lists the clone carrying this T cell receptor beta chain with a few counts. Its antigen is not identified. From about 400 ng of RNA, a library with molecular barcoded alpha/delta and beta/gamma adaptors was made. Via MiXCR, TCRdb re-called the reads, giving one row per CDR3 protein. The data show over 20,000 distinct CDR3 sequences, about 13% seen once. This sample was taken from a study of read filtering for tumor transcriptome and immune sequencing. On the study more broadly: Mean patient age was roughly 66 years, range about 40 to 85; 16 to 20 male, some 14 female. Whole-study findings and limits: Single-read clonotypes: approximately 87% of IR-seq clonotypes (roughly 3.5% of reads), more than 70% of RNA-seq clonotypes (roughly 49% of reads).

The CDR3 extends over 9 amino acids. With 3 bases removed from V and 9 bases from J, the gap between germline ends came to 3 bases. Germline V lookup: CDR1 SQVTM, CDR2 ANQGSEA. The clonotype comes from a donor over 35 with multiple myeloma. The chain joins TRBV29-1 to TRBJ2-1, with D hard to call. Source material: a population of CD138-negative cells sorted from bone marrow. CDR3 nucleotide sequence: TGCAGCGTTGACAGTGAGCAGTTCTTC. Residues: CSVDSEQFF.